The 16 T cell receptor beta chains below all came from one sample that was sequenced in a study of T-cell reconstitution after alpha-beta-depleted transplantation in children. Unique molecular identifiers tagged the TCRbeta library. TCRdb analysed the PCR reads with MiXCR anew, one entry per CDR3 protein. The sample comprises 600,000 to 700,000 distinct CDR3 sequences, less than 15% of which are singletons, and 0.79% rests with the top ten. The sequenced sample was PBMCs, obtained before TCRalphabeta/CD19-depleted stem cell transplant. These receptors all stem from a girl between 2 and 10 years old with congenital amegakaryocytic thrombocytopenia, due to receive a stem cell transplant.

Ten or more counts support this clonotype. This chain's CDR3 is CASRDRGSNQPQHF. The CDR3 region has the DNA TGTGCCAGCAGGGACAGGGGGAGCAATCAGCCCCAGCATTTT. This chain connects TRBV6-4 to TRBJ1-5; 10 positions agree with TRBD1. Germline V gene lookup returns CDR1 MRHNA and CDR2 SNTAGT. The length of the CDR3 is 14 residues. V lost 6 bases to trimming and J lost 1 base; unmatched junction nucleotides: 0.

This clonotype was found many times. The chain combines TRBV5-1 with TRBJ2-1; 7 nucleotides agree with TRBD2. V lost 3 bases, J lost 7 bases, and 16 bases stayed unmatched. Germline V gene lookup returns CDR1 SGHRS and CDR2 YFSETQ. The CDR3 has 17 amino acids. In nucleotides, the CDR3 is TGCGCCAGCAGCTCCCGCGGGGCGGGACTACCTGGTAATGAGCAGTTCTTC. As protein: CASSSRGAGLPGNEQFF.

The sample holds a few counts of this clonotype. J is TRBJ2-4 and V is TRBV19, with D unclear. The CDR3 is 16 residues long. Germline V CDR1 and CDR2: LNHDA, SQIVND (reference sequence). The V gene lost 5 bases and the J gene lost 0 bases, with 14 bases spanning the gap. The CDR3 reads CASSPCHEIAKNIQYF. The CDR3 DNA reads as TGTGCCAGTAGTCCCTGTCATGAAATAGCCAAAAACATTCAGTACTTC.

V is TRBV25-1 and J is TRBJ2-2; perhaps D is TRBD1 or TRBD2 (6 bases each). Germline CDR1 and CDR2: MGHDK and SYGVNS. V was shortened by 0 bases and J by 2 bases, with 10 bases between the two germline ends. This CDR3 contains 16 residues. The CDR3 DNA follows: TGTGCCAGCAGTGAATACGGGGGCCCAAACACCGGGGAGCTGTTTTTT. Residues: CASSEYGGPNTGELFF.

This clonotype was counted between two and nine times. The V call is TRBV7-9, the J call TRBJ2-2; 7 bases agree with TRBD1. Germline V lookup: CDR1 SEHNR, CDR2 FQNEAQ (reference sequence). The CDR3 runs 16 residues. J gave up 1 base and V 1 base, and 3 bases lay outside the gene matches. CDR3 region: CASSLVGTENTGELFF. As DNA, the CDR3 is TGTGCCAGCAGCTTAGTGGGGACAGAGAACACCGGGGAGCTGTTTTTT.

This clonotype was seen at least ten times. The chain combines TRBV28 with TRBJ1-1, with a tentative D call TRBD1 (6 bases). From germline, CDR1 is MDHEN and CDR2 SYDVKM. The CDR3 is made up of 12 amino acids. With 5 bases removed from V and 11 bases from J, the gap between germline ends came to 15 bases. Here the CDR3 DNA reads TGTGCCAGCAGTACCCAGACAGGAGACGCTTTCTTT. This translates into CASSTQTGDAFF. The full variable domain, rest sourced from reference TRBV28 and TRBJ1-1, is DVKVTQSSRYLVKRTGEKVFLECVQDMDHENMFWYRQDPGLGLRLIYFSYDVKMKEKGDIPEGYSVSREKKERFSLILESASTNQTSMYLCASSTQTGDAFFGQGTRLTVV.

V usage is TRBV10-3 and J usage is TRBJ1-1, with D perhaps TRBD1 (5 bases). From germline, CDR1 is ENHRY and CDR2 SYGVKD. This CDR3 region has 14 residues. V lost 0 bases, J lost 7 bases, and 12 bases lay in between. CDR3 nucleotide sequence: TGTGCCATCAGTGAGTCGATTTTGGGGCTTGAAGCTTTCTTT. Amino acid sequence: CAISESILGLEAFF.

The V call is TRBV24-1, the J call TRBJ2-1; possibly TRBD1 or TRBD2 for D (5 bases each). Trimming left V 6 bases short and J 4 bases short, with 9 bases between. There are 13 residues in the CDR3. Per germline, CDR1 KGHDR and CDR2 SFDVKD. In DNA, the CDR3 is TGTGCCACCAGTATGGGACGGTACAATGAGCAGTTCTTC. Protein product: CATSMGRYNEQFF.

This clonotype came up a few times. This sequence joins TRBV25-1 and TRBJ1-5, with D hard to call. Trimming stripped 4 bases from V and 3 bases from J, with 19 bases between. CDR3 size: 17 residues. CDR1 is MGHDK and CDR2 is SYGVNS in the germline V gene. The CDR3 spells CASSGSEGGPLNQPQHF. The CDR3 DNA reads as TGTGCCAGCAGTGGAAGTGAGGGAGGGCCACTCAATCAGCCCCAGCATTTT.

The CDR3 nucleotides read TGTGCCAGCAGCTTGGTAACGGGAACCGGGGAGCTGTTTTTT. Protein product: CASSLVTGTGELFF. This chain joins TRBV5-6 and TRBJ2-2; D perhaps matches TRBD2 (5 bases). This CDR3 spans 14 amino acids. CDR1 is SGHDT and CDR2 is YYEEEE in the germline V gene. V lost 0 bases, J lost 5 bases, and 8 bases lay in between.

This clonotype turned up a few times. Given a much more abundant clone one base away, this may be a read error. The J gene is TRBJ2-5, the V gene TRBV15; D gene ambiguous. Germline V gene sequence: CDR1 LNHNV, CDR2 YYDKDF (reference sequence). Trimming pared 0 bases from V and 5 bases from J, leaving 4 bases between. This CDR3 spans 12 amino acids. The CDR3 DNA follows: TGTGCCACCAGCAGAGATTGGGAGACCCAGTACTTC. This encodes CATSRDWETQYF.

The CDR3 region is CASSFHRLARDNEQFF. In DNA, the CDR3 is TGTGCCAGCAGCTTCCACCGACTAGCGCGAGACAATGAGCAGTTCTTC. The rearrangement links TRBV7-9 to TRBJ2-1; 8 positions agree with TRBD2. Per germline, CDR1 SEHNR and CDR2 FQNEAQ (reference sequence). This CDR3 region has 16 residues. V lost 3 bases and J lost 5; bases outside the gene matches: 9.

This clonotype showed up many times. The chain is built from TRBV11-1 and TRBJ2-7, with 12 bases matching TRBD2. CDR3 length: 16 residues. After removal of 5 bases from V and 0 bases from J, the junction contained 5 bases not matched to a gene. The germline V gene encodes CDR1 SGHAT and CDR2 FQDESV (reference sequence). CDR3: CASSPLTSGSSYEQYF. In DNA, the CDR3 is TGTGCCAGCAGCCCACTGACTAGCGGGAGCTCCTACGAGCAGTACTTC.

This clonotype was seen more than once but under ten times. V gene TRBV28 combines with J gene TRBJ2-5, with D perhaps matching TRBD1 or TRBD2 (5 bases each). The CDR3 has 15 amino acids. In germline, CDR1 is MDHEN, CDR2 SYDVKM. V lost 5 bases and J lost 4, with 17 bases in between. The CDR3 DNA reads TGTGCCAGCAGTCCCGGGACCCTCGCGACAGAGACCCAGTACTTC. It is translated as CASSPGTLATETQYF.

This chain joins TRBV5-1 and TRBJ2-2, with a tentative D call TRBD1 (5 bases). The V gene's germline CDR1 is SGHRS and CDR2 YFSETQ. V was shortened by 4 bases and J by 0 bases, with 13 bases between the two germline ends. CDR3 length: 16 amino acids. The CDR3 loop reads CASSQLDTSNTGELFF. DNA of the CDR3: TGCGCCAGCAGCCAGTTGGACACCTCGAACACCGGGGAGCTGTTTTTT.

The chain couples TRBV18 to TRBJ2-5, with D uncertain. Germline lookup yields CDR1 KGHSH and CDR2 LQKENI. The CDR3 extends over 13 amino acids. V lost 3 bases and J 3 bases, leaving 8 bases between the germline ends. The chain's CDR3 is CASSPRSEETQYF. The CDR3 coding sequence is TGTGCCAGCTCACCCCGTTCGGAAGAGACCCAGTACTTC. Based on the CDR3 plus reference TRBV18 and TRBJ2-5, the full variable domain is NAGVMQNPRHLVRRRGQEARLRCSPMKGHSHVYWYRQLPEEGLKFMVYLQKENIIDESGMPKERFSAEFPKEGPSILRIQQVVRGDSAAYFCASSPRSEETQYFGPGTRLLVL.